This record covers a single T cell receptor beta chain. Its matching antigen is unknown. These data come from a study of OX40 agonist ivuxolimab in advanced cancers. Study-level information: Aged about 20 to 80 with a mean of 60 years, they were around 83% male. Having had anti-PD-1, anti-PD-L1 or anti-CTLA-4 therapy before was allowed, and about 42% had some.

Study-level findings and limits: Expanded clones were, on average, more numerous in CD8+ T cells than in CD4+.

Losses at the gene ends were 4 bases for V and 2 bases for J; bases not matched to a gene: 8. Germline CDR1 is SGDLS and CDR2 is YYNGEE. The CDR3 runs to 15 residues. Method: immunoSEQ multiplex PCR; TCRdb's copy keeps in-frame clones and lacks some. The table includes tens of thousands of clones, approximately 86% detected once. The sample was CD4+ or CD8+ T cells sorted from blood, taken in a trial of the OX40 agonist ivuxolimab. The gene calls are TRBV9 and TRBJ1-2, with TRBD1 identical over 7 bases. The TCR comes from an adult with an advanced solid tumor such as melanoma, head and neck, liver or kidney cancer. CDR3 protein: CASSPQGGWNYGYTF. In nucleotides, the CDR3 is TGTGCCAGCAGCCCTCAGGGGGGATGGAACTATGGCTACACCTTC. Full variable domain (rest looked up from reference TRBV9 and TRBJ1-2): DSGVTQTPKHLITATGQRVTLRCSPRSGDLSVYWYQQSLDQGLQFLIQYYNGEERAKGNILERFSAQQFPDLHSELNLSSLELGDSALYFCASSPQGGWNYGYTFGSGTRLTVV.